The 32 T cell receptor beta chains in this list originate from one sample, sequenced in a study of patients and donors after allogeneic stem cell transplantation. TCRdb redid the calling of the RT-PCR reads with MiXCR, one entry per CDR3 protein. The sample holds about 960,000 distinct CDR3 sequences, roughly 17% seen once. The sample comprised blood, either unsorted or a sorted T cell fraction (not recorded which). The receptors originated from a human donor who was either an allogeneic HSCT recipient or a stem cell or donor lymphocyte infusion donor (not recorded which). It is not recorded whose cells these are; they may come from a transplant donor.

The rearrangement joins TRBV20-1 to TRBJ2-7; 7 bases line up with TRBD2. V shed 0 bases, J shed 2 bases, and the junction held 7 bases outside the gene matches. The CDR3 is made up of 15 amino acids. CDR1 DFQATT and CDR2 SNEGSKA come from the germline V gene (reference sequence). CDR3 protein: CSARDEERGPYEQYF. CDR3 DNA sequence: TGCAGTGCTAGAGACGAAGAGCGGGGACCCTACGAGCAGTACTTC.

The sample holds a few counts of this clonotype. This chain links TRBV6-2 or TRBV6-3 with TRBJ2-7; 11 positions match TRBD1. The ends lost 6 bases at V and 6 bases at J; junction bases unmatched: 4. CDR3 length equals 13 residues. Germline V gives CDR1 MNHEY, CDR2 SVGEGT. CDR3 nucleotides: TGTGCCAGCAGCTGGACAGGGGGCGGCGAGCAGTACTTC. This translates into CASSWTGGGEQYF.

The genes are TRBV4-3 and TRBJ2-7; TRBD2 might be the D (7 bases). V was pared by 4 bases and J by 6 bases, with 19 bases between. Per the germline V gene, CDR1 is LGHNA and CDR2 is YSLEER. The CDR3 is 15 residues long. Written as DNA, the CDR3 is TGCGCCAGCAGCCTCCTCCTGGGGGGGGCTGCCGAGCAGTACTTC. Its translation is CASSLLLGGAAEQYF.

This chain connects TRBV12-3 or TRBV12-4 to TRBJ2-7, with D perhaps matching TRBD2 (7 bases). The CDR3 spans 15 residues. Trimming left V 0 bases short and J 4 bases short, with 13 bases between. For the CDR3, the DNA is TGTGCCAGCAGTTTAGCGGGGGGGGCTGGGTACGAGCAGTACTTC. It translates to CASSLAGGAGYEQYF.

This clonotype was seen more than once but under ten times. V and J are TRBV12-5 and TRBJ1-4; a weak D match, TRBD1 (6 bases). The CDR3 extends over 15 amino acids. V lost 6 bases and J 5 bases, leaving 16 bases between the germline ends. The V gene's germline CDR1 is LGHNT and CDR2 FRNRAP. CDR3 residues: CASGPNQGSNEKLFF. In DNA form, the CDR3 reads TGTGCTAGTGGGCCTAACCAGGGGTCGAATGAAAAACTGTTTTTT. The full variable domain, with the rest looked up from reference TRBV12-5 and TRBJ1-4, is DARVTQTPRHKVTEMGQEVTMRCQPILGHNTVFWYRQTMMQGLELLAYFRNRAPLDDSGMPKDRFSAEMPDATLATLKIQPSEPRDSAVYFCASGPNQGSNEKLFFGSGTQLSVL.

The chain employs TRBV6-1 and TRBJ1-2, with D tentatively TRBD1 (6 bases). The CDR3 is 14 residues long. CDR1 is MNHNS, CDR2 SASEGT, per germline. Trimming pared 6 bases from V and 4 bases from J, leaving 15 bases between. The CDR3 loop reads CASRPRTDGYGYTF. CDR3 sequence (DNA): TGTGCCAGCAGACCCCGGACAGACGGCTATGGCTACACCTTC.

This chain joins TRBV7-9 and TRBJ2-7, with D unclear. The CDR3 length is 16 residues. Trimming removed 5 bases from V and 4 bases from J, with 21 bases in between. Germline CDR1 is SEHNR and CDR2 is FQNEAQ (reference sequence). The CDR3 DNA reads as TGTGCCAGCAGCCTAGAGTGGCTGGGTCCAAATTACGAGCAGTACTTC. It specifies CASSLEWLGPNYEQYF.

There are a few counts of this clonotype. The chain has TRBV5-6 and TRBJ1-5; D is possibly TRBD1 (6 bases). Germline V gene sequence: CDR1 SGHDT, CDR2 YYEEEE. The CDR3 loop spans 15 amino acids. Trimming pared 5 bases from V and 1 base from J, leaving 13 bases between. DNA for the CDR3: TGTGCCAGCAGTCGACAGGAGGTCAGCAATCAGCCCCAGCATTTT. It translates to CASSRQEVSNQPQHF.

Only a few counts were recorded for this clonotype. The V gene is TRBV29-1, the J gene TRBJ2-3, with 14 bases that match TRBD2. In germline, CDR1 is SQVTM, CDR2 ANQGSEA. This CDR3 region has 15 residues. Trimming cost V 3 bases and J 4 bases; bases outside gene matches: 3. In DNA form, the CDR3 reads TGCAGCGTTGAGACTAGCGGGGGGGAACCAGATACGCAGTATTTT. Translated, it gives CSVETSGGEPDTQYF.

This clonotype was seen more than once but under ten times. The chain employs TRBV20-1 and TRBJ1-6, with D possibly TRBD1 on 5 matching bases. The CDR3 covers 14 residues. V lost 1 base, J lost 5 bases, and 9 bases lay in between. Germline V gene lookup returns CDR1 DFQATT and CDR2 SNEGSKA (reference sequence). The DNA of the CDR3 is TGCAGTGCTAGAGTAGCCAGGGATAATTCACCCCTCCACTTT. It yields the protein CSARVARDNSPLHF.

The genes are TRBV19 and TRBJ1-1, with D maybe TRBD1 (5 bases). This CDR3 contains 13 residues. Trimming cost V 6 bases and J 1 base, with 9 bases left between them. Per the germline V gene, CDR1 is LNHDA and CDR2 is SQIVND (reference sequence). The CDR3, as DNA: TGTGCCAGTAGCATGGGGACGAACACTGAAGCTTTCTTT. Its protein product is CASSMGTNTEAFF.

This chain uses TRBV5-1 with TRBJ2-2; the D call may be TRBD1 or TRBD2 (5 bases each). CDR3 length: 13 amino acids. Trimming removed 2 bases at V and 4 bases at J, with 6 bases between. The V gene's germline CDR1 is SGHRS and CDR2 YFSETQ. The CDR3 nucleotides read TGCGCCAGCAGCTTCGGGACCACCGGGGAGCTGTTTTTT. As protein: CASSFGTTGELFF. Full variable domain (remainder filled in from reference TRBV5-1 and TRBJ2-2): KAGVTQTPRYLIKTRGQQVTLSCSPISGHRSVSWYQQTPGQGLQFLFEYFSETQRNKGNFPGRFSGRQFSNSRSEMNVSTLELGDSALYLCASSFGTTGELFFGEGSRLTVL.

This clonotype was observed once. CDR3 sequence: CASTYRQDDIRYGYTF. In nucleotides, the CDR3 is TGTGCCAGCACCTACCGACAGGACGACATTCGTTATGGCTACACCTTC. The V and J genes are TRBV27 and TRBJ1-2, with D possibly matching TRBD1 (6 bases). Germline assignment: CDR1 MNHEY and CDR2 SMNVEV (reference sequence). The CDR3 loop spans 16 amino acids. The ends were cut back, 7 bases at V and 5 bases at J, with 23 bases in the middle.

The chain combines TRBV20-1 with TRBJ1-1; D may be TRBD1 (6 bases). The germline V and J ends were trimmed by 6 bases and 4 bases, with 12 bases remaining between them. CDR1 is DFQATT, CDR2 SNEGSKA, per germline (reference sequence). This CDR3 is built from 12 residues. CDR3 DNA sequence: TGCAGTGCCCAACAGGGATCCACTGAAGCTTTCTTT. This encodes CSAQQGSTEAFF.

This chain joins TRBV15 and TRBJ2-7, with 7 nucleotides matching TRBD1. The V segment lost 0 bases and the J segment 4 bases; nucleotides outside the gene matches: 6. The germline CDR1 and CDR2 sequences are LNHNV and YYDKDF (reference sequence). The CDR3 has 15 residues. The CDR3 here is CATSRDQRGPYEQYF. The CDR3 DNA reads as TGTGCCACCAGCAGAGATCAGAGGGGGCCGTACGAGCAGTACTTC.

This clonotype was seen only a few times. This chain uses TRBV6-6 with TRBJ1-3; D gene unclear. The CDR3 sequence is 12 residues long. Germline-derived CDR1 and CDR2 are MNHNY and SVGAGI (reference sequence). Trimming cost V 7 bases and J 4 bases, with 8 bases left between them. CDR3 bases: TGTGCCAGCACAAACGAAGGAAACACCATATATTTT. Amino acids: CASTNEGNTIYF.

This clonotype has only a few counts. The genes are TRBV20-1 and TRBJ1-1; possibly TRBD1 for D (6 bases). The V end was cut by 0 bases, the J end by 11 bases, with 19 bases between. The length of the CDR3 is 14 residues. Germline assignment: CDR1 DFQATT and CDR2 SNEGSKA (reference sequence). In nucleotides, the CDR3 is TGCAGTGCTAGAGAAGGGGGTGGGGGGCCCTTTGCTTTCTTT. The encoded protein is CSAREGGGGPFAFF.

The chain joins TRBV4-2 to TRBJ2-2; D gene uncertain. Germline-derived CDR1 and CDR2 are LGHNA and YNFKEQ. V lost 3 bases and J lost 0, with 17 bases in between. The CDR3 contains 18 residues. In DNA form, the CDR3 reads TGTGCCAGCAGCCATCCCGGCCGGACGCGTTCGAACACCGGGGAGCTGTTTTTT. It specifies CASSHPGRTRSNTGELFF.

The CDR3 bases are TGCAGTGCTAGTTCAGGGAACTCACCCCTCCACTTT. Amino acids: CSASSGNSPLHF. The rearrangement uses TRBV20-1 and TRBJ1-6; TRBD1 is a possible D gene (5 bases). V was clipped by 3 bases and J by 10 bases, with 10 bases between them. CDR3 length: 12 amino acids. The germline CDR1 and CDR2 sequences are DFQATT and SNEGSKA (reference sequence).

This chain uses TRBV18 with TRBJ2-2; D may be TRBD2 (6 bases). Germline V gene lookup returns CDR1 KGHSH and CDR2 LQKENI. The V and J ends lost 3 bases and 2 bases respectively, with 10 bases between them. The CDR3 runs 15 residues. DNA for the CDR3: TGTGCCAGCTCACCCAGGGACTTCAACACCGGGGAGCTGTTTTTT. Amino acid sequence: CASSPRDFNTGELFF.

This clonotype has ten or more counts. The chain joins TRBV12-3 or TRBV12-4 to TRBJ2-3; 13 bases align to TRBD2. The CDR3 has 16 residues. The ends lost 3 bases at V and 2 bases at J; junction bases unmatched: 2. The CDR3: CASSLGLAGTTDTQYF. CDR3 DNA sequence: TGTGCCAGCAGTTTGGGACTAGCGGGGACCACAGATACGCAGTATTTT.

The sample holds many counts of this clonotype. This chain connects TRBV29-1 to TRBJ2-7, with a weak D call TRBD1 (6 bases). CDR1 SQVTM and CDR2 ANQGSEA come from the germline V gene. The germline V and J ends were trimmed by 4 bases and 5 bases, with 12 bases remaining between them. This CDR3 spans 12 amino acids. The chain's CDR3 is CSVATGSHEQYF. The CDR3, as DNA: TGCAGCGTTGCAACAGGGTCGCACGAGCAGTACTTC.

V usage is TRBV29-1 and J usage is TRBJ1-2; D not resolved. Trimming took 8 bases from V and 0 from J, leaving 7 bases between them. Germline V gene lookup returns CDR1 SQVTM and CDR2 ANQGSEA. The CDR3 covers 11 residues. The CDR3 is CSFTANYGYTF. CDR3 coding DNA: TGCAGCTTCACAGCTAACTATGGCTACACCTTC.

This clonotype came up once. DNA of the CDR3: TGCGCCAGCAGCCAACCCGACATAAAGCCCTACGAGCAGTACTTC. Protein sequence: CASSQPDIKPYEQYF. V and J are TRBV4-1 and TRBJ2-7; D not certain. Germline V gives CDR1 MGHRA, CDR2 YSYEKL. Trimming removed 2 bases at V and 2 bases at J, with 13 bases between. The CDR3 length is 15 residues.

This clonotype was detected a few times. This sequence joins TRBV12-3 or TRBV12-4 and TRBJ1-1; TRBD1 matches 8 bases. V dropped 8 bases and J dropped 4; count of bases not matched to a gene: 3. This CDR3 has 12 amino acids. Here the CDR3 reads CASGQGRTEAFF. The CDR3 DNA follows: TGTGCCAGCGGACAGGGTCGCACTGAAGCTTTCTTT.

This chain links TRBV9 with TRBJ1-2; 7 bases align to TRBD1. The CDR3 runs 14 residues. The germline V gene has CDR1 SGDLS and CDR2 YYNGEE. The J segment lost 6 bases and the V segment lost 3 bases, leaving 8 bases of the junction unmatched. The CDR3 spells CASSGSGGGDGYTF. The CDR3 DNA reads TGTGCCAGCAGCGGGTCAGGAGGGGGCGATGGCTACACCTTC. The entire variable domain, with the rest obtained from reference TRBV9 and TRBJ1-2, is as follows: DSGVTQTPKHLITATGQRVTLRCSPRSGDLSVYWYQQSLDQGLQFLIQYYNGEERAKGNILERFSAQQFPDLHSELNLSSLELGDSALYFCASSGSGGGDGYTFGSGTRLTVV.

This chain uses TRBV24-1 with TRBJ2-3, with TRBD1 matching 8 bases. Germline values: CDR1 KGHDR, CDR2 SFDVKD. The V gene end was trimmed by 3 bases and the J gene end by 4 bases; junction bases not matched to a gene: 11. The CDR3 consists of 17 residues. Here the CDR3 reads CATSDARTGILSDTQYF. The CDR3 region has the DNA TGTGCCACCAGTGATGCTAGGACAGGGATACTTTCAGATACGCAGTATTTT.

The CDR3 protein is CASKNSGSPYEQYF. The CDR3 DNA reads as TGCGCCAGCAAAAACTCGGGATCGCCTTACGAGCAGTACTTC. The genes are TRBV5-1 and TRBJ2-7; tentatively, D is TRBD2 (5 bases). CDR3 size: 14 residues. Germline values: CDR1 SGHRS, CDR2 YFSETQ. Trimming left V 6 bases short and J 4 bases short, with 17 bases between.

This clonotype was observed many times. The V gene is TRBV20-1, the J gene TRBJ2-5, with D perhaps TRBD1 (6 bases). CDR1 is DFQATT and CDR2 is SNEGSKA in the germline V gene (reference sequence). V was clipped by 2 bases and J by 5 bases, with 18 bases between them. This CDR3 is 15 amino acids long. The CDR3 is CSARPLEGVVETQYF. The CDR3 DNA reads TGCAGTGCTAGACCCCTTGAGGGGGTAGTCGAGACCCAGTACTTC.

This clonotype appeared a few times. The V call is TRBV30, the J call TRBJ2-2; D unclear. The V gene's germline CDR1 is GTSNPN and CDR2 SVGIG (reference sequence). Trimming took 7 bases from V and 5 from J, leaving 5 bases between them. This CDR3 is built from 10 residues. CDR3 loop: CAFKTGELFF. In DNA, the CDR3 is TGTGCCTTCAAAACCGGGGAGCTGTTTTTT. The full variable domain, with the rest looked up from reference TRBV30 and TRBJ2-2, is SQTIHQWPATLVQPVGSPLSLECTVEGTSNPNLYWYRQAAGRGLQLLFYSVGIGQISSEVPQNLSASRPQDRQFILSSKKLLLSDSGFYLCAFKTGELFFGEGSRLTVL.

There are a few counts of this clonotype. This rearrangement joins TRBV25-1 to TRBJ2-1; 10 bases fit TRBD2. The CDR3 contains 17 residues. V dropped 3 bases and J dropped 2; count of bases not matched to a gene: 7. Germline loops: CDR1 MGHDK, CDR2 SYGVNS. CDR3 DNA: TGTGCCAGCAGTGATTCGGGAACTAGCGGGGCCTACAATGAGCAGTTCTTC. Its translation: CASSDSGTSGAYNEQFF. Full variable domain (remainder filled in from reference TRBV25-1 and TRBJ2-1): EADIYQTPRYLVIGTGKKITLECSQTMGHDKMYWYQQDPGMELHLIHYSYGVNSTEKGDLSSESTVSRIRTEHFPLTLESARPSHTSQYLCASSDSGTSGAYNEQFFGPGTRLTVL.

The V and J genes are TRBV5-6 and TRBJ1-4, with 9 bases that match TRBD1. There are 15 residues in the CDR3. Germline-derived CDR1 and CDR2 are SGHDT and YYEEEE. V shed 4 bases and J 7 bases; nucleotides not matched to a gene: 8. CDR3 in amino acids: CASSPGTGSREKLFF. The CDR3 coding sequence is TGTGCCAGCAGCCCCGGGACAGGGAGTCGTGAAAAACTGTTTTTT.